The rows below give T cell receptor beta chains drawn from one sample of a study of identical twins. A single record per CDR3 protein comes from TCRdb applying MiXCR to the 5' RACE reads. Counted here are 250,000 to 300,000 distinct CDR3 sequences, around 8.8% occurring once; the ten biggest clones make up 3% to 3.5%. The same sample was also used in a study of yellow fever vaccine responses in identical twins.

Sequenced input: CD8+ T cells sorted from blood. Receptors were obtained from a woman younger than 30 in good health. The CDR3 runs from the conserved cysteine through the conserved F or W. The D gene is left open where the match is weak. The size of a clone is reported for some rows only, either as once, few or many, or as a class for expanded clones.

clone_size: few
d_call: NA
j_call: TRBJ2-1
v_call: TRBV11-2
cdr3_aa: CASSPRKGEYNNEQFF
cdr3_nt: TGTGCCAGCAGCCCGAGGAAGGGGGAATATAACAATGAGCAGTTCTTC

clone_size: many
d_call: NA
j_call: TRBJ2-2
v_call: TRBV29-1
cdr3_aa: CSVLTGKVGELFF
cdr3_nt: TGCAGCGTCCTTACAGGGAAAGTCGGGGAGCTGTTTTTT

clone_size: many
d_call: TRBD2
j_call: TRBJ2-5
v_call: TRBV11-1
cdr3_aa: CASSPFMTSGTLQETQYF
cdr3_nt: TGTGCCAGCAGCCCCTTTATGACTAGCGGGACCCTGCAAGAGACCCAGTACTTC

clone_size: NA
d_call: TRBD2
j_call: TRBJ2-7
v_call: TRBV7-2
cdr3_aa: CASTTLAGGRAYEQYF
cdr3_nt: TGTGCCAGCACCACTCTAGCGGGGGGGCGGGCCTACGAGCAGTACTTC

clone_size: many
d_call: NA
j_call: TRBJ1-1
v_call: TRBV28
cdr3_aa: CASSFSQTEAFF
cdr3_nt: TGTGCCAGCAGTTTTAGTCAGACTGAAGCTTTCTTT

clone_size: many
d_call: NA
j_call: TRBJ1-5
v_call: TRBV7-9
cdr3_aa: CASSAYSDSNQPQHF
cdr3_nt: TGTGCCAGCAGCGCCTACAGTGATAGCAATCAGCCCCAGCATTTT

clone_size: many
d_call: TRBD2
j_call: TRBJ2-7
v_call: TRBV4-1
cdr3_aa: CASSEQGLAGGVSYEQYF
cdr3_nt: TGCGCCAGCAGCGAGCAGGGACTAGCGGGAGGAGTGTCCTACGAGCAGTACTTC

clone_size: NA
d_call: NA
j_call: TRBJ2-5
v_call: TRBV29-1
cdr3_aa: CSVEIRTDWEETQYF
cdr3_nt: TGCAGCGTTGAAATCCGGACGGATTGGGAAGAGACCCAGTACTTC

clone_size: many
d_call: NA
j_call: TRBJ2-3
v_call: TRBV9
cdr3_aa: CASSVGVAASTDTQYF
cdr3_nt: TGTGCCAGCAGCGTAGGGGTAGCGGCTAGCACAGATACGCAGTATTTT

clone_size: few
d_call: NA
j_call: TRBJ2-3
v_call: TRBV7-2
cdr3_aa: CASSSIGGGPDTQYF
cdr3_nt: TGTGCCAGCAGCTCAATTGGTGGGGGGCCAGATACGCAGTATTTT

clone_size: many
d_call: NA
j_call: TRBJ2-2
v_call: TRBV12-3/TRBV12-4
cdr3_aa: CASSLGAGELFF
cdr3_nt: TGTGCCAGCAGTTTAGGGGCCGGGGAGCTGTTTTTT

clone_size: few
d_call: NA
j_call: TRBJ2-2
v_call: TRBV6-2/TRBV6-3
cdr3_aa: CASSYPMGELFF
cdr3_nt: TGTGCCAGCAGTTACCCGATGGGGGAGCTGTTTTTT

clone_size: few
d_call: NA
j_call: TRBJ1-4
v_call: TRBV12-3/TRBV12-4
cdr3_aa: CASSFSLSGIEKLFF
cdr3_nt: TGTGCCAGCAGTTTTTCTCTGTCGGGGATTGAAAAACTGTTTTTT

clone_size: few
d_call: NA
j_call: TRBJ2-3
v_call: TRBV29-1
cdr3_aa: CSVSLEGQGYTDTQYF
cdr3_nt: TGCAGCGTTTCTTTGGAGGGGCAGGGGTATACAGATACGCAGTATTTT

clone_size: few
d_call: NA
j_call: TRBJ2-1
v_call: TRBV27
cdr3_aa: CATAVGYEQFF
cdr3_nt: TGTGCCACGGCCGTTGGGTACGAGCAGTTCTTC

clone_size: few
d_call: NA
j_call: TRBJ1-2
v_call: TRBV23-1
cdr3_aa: CASSQDWGTSTF
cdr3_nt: TGCGCCAGCAGTCAAGATTGGGGGACTTCAACCTTC

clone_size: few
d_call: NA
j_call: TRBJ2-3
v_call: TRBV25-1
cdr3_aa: CATQTTDTQYF
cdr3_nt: TGTGCCACCCAAACCACAGATACGCAGTATTTT

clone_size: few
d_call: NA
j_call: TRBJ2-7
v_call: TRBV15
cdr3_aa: CATSAAGLEGDLEQYF
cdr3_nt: TGTGCCACCAGCGCGGCGGGTTTGGAGGGTGATCTCGAGCAGTACTTC

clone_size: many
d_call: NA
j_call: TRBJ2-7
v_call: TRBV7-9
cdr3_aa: CASSLAPMGEQYF
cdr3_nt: TGTGCCAGCAGCTTAGCCCCCATGGGCGAGCAGTACTTC

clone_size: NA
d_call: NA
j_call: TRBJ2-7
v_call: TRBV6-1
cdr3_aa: CASSEGIRYEQYF
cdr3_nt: TGTGCCAGCAGTGAAGGAATACGGTACGAGCAGTACTTC

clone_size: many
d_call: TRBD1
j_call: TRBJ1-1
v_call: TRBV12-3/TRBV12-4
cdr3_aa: CASSPSDRVNTEAFF
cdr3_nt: TGTGCCAGCAGCCCCAGTGACAGGGTGAACACTGAAGCTTTCTTT

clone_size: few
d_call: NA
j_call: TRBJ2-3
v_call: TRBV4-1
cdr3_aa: CASSQGPEVDTQYF
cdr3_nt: TGCGCCAGCAGCCAAGGGCCAGAAGTAGATACGCAGTATTTT

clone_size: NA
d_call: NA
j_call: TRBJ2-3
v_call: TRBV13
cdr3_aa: CASSFWSTDTQYF
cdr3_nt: TGTGCCAGCAGCTTTTGGAGCACAGATACGCAGTATTTT

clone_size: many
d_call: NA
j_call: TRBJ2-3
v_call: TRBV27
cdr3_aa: CASSPRGGGVRKPTDTQYF
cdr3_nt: TGTGCCAGCAGTCCCCGGGGAGGGGGCGTGCGAAAACCCACAGATACGCAGTATTTT

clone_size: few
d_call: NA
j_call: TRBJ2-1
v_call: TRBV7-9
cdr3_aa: CASSPRDGSSSYNEQFF
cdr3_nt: TGTGCCAGCAGCCCCCGGGACGGTTCGAGCTCCTACAATGAGCAGTTCTTC

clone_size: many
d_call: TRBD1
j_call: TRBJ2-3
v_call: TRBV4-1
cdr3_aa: CASSQDRYRGQDTQYF
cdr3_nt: TGCGCCAGCAGCCAAGATCGTTACAGGGGGCAAGATACGCAGTATTTT

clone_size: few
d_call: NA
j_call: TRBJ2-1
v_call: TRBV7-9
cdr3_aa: CASSHHDGGSYNEQFF
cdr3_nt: TGTGCCAGCAGCCATCACGACGGGGGCTCCTACAATGAGCAGTTCTTC

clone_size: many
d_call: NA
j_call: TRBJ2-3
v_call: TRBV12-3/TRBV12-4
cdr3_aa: CASSSDTDTQYF
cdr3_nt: TGTGCCAGCAGTTCGGACACAGATACGCAGTATTTT

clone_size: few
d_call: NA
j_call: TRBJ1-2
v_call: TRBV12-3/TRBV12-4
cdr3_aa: CASSSTWASGISGYTF
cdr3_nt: TGTGCCAGCAGTTCCACCTGGGCCTCGGGGATTAGTGGCTACACCTTC

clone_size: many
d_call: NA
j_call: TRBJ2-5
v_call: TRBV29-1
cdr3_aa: CSVAHVDGETQYF
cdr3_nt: TGCAGCGTTGCACACGTCGATGGGGAGACCCAGTACTTC

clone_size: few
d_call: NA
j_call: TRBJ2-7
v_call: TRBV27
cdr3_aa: CASSLTGRGNYEQYF
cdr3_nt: TGTGCCAGCAGTTTAACGGGTAGAGGGAACTACGAGCAGTACTTC

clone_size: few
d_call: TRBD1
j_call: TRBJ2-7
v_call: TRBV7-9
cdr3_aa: CASSSGQGHSYEQYF
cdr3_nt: TGTGCCAGCAGCTCGGGACAGGGCCACTCCTACGAGCAGTACTTC

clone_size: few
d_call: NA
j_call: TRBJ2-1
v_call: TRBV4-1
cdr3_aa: CASSRTTRSDEQFF
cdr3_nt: TGCGCCAGCAGCCGGACGACTAGATCGGATGAGCAGTTCTTC

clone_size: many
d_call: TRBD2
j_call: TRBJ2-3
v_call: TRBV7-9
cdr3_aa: CASSRITRGPAGASTDTQYF
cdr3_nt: TGTGCCAGCAGCCGAATTACTCGGGGCCCTGCGGGAGCTTCCACAGATACGCAGTATTTT

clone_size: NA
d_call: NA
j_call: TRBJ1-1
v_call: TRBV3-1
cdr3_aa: CASSKQLPHTGTANTEAFF
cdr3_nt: TGTGCCAGCAGCAAGCAGCTCCCCCACACCGGGACGGCGAACACTGAAGCTTTCTTT

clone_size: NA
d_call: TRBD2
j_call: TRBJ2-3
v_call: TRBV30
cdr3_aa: CAWRGMSGGTDTQYF
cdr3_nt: TGTGCCTGGAGAGGTATGAGCGGGGGCACAGATACGCAGTATTTT

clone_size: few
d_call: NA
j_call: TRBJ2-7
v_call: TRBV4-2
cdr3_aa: CASSQGALPAYEQYF
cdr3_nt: TGTGCCAGCAGCCAAGGCGCCTTACCCGCCTACGAGCAGTACTTC

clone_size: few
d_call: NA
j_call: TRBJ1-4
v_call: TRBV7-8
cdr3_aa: CASSLVEGTEKLFF
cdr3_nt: TGTGCCAGCAGCTTAGTTGAGGGTACTGAAAAACTGTTTTTT

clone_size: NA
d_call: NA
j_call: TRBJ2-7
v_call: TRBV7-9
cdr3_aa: CASSFVQGTISYEQYF
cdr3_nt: TGTGCCAGCAGCTTCGTCCAGGGGACAATATCCTACGAGCAGTACTTC

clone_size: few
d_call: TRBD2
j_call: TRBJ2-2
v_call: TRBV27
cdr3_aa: CASSWGLAGGPSGELFF
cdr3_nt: TGTGCCAGCAGTTGGGGACTAGCGGGGGGGCCGAGCGGGGAGCTGTTTTTT

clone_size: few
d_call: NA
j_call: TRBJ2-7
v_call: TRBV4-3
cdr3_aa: CASSQERGSYEQYF
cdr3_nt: TGCGCCAGCAGCCAAGAGAGGGGGTCTTACGAGCAGTACTTC

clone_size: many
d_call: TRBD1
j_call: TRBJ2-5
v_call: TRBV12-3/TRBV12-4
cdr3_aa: CASSGQVQETQYF
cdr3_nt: TGTGCCAGCAGTGGACAGGTCCAAGAGACCCAGTACTTC

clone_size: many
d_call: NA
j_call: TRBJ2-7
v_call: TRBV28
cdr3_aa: CASSFSPDEQYF
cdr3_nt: TGTGCCAGCAGTTTTTCCCCCGACGAGCAGTACTTC

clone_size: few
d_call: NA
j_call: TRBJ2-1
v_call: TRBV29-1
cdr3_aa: CSVPWGFNEQFF
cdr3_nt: TGCAGCGTCCCCTGGGGTTTCAATGAGCAGTTCTTC

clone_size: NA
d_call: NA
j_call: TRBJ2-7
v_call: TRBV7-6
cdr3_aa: CASSPTGDSSYEQYF
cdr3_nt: TGTGCCAGCAGCCCCACCGGGGATAGCTCCTACGAGCAGTACTTC

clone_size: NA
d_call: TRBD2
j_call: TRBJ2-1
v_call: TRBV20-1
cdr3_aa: CSADSTSGAYNEQFF
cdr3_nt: TGCAGTGCCGATTCGACTAGCGGGGCCTACAATGAGCAGTTCTTC

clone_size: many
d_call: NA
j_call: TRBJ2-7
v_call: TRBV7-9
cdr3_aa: CASSLELDAYYEQYF
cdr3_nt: TGTGCCAGCAGCTTAGAATTGGACGCTTACTACGAGCAGTACTTC

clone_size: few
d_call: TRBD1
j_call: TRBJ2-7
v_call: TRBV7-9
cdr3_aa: CASSSRDRAYEQYF
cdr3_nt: TGTGCCAGCAGCTCCCGGGACAGGGCCTACGAGCAGTACTTC

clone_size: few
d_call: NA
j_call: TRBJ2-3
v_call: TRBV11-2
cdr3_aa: CASSLVLLRDGSTDTQYF
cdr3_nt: TGTGCCAGCAGCTTAGTTCTATTGCGGGACGGAAGCACAGATACGCAGTATTTT